The clone carrying this T cell receptor beta chain appeared many times. The sample belongs to a study of T cells in Graves' hyperthyroidism and ophthalmopathy. TCR beta CDR3 regions were amplified from RNA. Initially, a first-round RT-PCR of the TCR CDR3 employed the HTBI primer set. TCRdb analysed the multiplex PCR reads with MiXCR anew, one entry per CDR3 protein. This table has 300,000 to 400,000 distinct CDR3 sequences, roughly 15% appearing once. The sequenced sample was blood. This clonotype was obtained from a woman aged 30 to 39 with Graves' ophthalmopathy.

CDR3 residues: CASSFFANTEAFF. CDR3 coding DNA: TGTGCCAGCAGCTTTTTCGCAAACACTGAAGCTTTCTTT. V is TRBV11-1 and J is TRBJ1-1; D ambiguous. Deletions cut 3 bases from V and 2 bases from J, with 7 bases between. The CDR3 runs to 13 residues. Germline loops: CDR1 SGHAT, CDR2 FQDESV (reference sequence).